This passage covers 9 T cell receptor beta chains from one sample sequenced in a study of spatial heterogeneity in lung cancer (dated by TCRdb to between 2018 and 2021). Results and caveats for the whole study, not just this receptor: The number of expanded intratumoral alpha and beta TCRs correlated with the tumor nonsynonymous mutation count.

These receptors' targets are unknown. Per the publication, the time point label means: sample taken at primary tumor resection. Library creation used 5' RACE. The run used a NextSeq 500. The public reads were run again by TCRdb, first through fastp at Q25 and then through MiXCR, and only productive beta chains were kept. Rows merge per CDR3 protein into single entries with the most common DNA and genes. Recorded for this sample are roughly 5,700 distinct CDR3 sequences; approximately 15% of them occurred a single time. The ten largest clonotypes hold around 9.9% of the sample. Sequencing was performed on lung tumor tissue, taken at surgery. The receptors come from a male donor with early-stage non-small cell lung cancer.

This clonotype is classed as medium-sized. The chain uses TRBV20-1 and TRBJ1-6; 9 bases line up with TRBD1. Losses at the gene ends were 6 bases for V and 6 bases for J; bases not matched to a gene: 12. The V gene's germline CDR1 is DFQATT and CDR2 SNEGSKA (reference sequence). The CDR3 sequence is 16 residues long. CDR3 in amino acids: CSASPGQGMVNSPLHF. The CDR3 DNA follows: TGCAGTGCCTCTCCGGGACAGGGAATGGTTAATTCACCCCTCCACTTT.

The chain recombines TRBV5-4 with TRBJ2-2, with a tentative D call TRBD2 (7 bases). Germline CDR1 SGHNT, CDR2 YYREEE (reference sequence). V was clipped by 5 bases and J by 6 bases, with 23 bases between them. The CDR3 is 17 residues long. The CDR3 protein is CASRNQGRGGAPGELFF. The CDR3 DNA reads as TGTGCCAGCAGGAACCAAGGGAGGGGGGGAGCCCCCGGGGAGCTGTTTTTT.

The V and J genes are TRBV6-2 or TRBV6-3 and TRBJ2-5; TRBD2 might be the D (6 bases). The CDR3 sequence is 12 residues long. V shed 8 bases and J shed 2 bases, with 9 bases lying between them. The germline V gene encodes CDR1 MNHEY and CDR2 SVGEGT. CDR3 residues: CASGTDQETQYF. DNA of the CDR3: TGTGCCAGCGGGACTGATCAAGAGACCCAGTACTTC.

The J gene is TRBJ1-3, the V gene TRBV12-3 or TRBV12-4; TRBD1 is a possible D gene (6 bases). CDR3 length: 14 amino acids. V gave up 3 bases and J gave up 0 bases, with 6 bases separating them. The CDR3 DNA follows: TGTGCCAGCAGTTTGGACAGCTCTGGAAACACCATATATTTT. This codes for CASSLDSSGNTIYF.

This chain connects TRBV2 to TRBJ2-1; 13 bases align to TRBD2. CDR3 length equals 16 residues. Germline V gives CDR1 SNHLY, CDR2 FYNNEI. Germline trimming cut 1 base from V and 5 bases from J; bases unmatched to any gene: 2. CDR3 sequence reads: CASSEEGLAGNNEQFF. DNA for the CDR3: TGTGCCAGCAGTGAAGAGGGACTAGCGGGAAACAATGAGCAGTTCTTC.

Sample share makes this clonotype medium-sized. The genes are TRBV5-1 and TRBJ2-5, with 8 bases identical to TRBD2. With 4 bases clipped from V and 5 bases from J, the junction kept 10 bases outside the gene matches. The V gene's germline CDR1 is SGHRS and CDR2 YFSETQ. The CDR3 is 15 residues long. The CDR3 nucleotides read TGCGCCAGCAGCCCCGGGACTAGTGGCGGGGAGACCCAGTACTTC. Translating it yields CASSPGTSGGETQYF.

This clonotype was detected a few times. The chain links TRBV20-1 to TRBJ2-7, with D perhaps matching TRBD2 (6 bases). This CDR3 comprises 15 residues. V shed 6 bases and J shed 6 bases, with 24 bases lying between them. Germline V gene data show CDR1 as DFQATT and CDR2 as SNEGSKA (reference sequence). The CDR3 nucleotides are TGCAGTGCCTCCCGGGGGAGCATACTCGGGTCCGAGCAGTACTTC. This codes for CSASRGSILGSEQYF.

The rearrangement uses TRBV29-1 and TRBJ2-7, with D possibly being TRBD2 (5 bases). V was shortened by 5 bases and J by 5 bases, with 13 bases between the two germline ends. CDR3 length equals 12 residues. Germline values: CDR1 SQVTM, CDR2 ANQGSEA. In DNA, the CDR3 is TGCAGCGTTCTCCGGGGAGTGGACGAGCAGTACTTC. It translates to CSVLRGVDEQYF.

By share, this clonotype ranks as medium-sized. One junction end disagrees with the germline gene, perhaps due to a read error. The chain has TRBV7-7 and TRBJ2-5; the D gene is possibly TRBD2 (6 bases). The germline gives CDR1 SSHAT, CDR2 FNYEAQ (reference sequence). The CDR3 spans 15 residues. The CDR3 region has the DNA TGTGCTAGCAGCTACTACTCGGGGGTAGAAGAGACCCAGTACTTC. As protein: CASSYYSGVEETQYF.